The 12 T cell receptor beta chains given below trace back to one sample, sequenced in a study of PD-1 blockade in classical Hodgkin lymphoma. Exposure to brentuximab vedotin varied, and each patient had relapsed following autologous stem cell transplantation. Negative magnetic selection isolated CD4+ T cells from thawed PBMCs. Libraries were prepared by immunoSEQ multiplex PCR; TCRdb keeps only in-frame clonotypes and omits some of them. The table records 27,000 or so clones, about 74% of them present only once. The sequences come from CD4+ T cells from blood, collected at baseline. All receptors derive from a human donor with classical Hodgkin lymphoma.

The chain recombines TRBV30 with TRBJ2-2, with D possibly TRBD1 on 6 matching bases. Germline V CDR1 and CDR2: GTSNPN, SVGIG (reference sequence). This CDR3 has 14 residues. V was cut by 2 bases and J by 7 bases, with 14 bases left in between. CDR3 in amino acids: CAWSFGQGIGELFF. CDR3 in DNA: TGTGCCTGGAGTTTTGGGCAGGGGATCGGGGAGCTGTTTTTT.

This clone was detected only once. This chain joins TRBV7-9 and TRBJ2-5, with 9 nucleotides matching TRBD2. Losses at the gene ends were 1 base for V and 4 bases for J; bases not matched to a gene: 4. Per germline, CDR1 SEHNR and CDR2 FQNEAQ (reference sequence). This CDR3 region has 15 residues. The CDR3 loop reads CASSLGGGAGETQYF. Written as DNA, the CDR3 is TGTGCCAGCAGCTTAGGCGGGGGGGCCGGAGAGACCCAGTACTTC.

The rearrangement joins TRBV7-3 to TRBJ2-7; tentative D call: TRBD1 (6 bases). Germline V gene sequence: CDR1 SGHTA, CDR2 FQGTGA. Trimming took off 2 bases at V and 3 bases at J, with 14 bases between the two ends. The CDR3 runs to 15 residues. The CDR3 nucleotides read TGTGCCAGCAGCTTATCGGCAGGGGAAGGCTACGAGCAGTACTTC. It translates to CASSLSAGEGYEQYF.

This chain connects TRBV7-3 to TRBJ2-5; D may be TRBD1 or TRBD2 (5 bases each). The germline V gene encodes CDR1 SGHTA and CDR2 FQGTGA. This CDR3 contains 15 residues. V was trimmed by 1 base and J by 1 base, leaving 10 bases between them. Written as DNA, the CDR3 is TGTGCCAGCAGCTTAAATGGTGGGGGCCAAGAGACCCAGTACTTC. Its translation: CASSLNGGGQETQYF.

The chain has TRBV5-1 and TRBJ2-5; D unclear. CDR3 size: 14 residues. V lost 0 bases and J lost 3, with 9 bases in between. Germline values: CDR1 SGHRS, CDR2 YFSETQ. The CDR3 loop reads CASSLAPGEETQYF. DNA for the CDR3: TGCGCCAGCAGCTTGGCCCCCGGAGAAGAGACCCAGTACTTC.

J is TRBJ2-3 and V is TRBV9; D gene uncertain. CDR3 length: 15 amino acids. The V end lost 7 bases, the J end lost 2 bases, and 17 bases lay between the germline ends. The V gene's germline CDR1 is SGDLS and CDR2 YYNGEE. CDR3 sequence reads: CASSKDQPYTDTQYF. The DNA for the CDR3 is TGTGCCAGCTCCAAAGACCAGCCCTACACAGATACGCAGTATTTT.

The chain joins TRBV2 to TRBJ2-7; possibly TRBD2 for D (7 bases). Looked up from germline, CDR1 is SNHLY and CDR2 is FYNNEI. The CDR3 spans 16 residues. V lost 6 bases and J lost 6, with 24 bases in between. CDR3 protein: CASSQGLPGGGGEQYF. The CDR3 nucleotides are TGTGCCAGCAGCCAGGGACTACCTGGGGGAGGGGGCGAGCAGTACTTC.

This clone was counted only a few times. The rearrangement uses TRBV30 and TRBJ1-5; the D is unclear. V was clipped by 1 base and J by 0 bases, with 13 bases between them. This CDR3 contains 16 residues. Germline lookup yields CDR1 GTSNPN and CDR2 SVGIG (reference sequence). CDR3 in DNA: TGTGCCTGGAGTGAAGAGGACCTCTATAGCAATCAGCCCCAGCATTTT. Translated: CAWSEEDLYSNQPQHF. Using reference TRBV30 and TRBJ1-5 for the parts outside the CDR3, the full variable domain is SQTIHQWPATLVQPVGSPLSLECTVEGTSNPNLYWYRQAAGRGLQLLFYSVGIGQISSEVPQNLSASRPQDRQFILSSKKLLLSDSGFYLCAWSEEDLYSNQPQHFGDGTRLSIL.

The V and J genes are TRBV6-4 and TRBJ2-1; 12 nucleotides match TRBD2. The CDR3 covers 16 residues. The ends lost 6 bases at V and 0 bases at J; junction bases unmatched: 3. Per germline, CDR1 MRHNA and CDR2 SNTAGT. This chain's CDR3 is CASRASGGASYNEQFF. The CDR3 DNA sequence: TGTGCCAGCAGAGCTAGCGGGGGGGCCTCCTACAATGAGCAGTTCTTC.

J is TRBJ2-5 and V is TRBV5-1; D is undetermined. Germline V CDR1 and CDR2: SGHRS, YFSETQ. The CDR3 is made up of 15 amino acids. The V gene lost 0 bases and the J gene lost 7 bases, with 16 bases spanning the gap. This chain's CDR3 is CASSLDSDPFGTQYF. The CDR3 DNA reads TGCGCCAGCAGCTTGGACAGCGATCCTTTTGGGACCCAGTACTTC.

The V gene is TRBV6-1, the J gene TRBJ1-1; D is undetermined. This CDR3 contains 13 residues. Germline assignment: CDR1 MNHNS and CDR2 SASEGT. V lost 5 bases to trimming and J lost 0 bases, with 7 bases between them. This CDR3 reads CASSSQVNTEAFF. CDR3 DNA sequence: TGTGCCAGCAGTTCCCAGGTGAACACTGAAGCTTTCTTT.

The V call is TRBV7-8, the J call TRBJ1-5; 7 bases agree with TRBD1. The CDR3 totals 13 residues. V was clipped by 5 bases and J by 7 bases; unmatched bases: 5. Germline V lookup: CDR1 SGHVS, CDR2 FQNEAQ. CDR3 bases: TGTGCCAGCAGCCGTAACAGGGGCCAGCCCCAGCATTTT. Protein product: CASSRNRGQPQHF.